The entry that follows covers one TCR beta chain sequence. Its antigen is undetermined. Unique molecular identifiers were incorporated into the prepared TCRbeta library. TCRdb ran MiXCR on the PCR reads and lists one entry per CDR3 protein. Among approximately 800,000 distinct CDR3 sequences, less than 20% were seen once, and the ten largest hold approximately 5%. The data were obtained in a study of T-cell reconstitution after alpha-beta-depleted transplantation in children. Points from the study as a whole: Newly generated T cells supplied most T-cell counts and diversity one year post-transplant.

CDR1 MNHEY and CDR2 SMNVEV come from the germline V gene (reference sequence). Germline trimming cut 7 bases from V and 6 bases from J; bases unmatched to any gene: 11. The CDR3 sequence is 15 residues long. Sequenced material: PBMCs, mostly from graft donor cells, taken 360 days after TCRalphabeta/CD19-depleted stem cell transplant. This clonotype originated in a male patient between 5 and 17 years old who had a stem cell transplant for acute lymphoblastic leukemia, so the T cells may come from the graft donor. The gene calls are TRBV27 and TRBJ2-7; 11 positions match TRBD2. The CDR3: CASKRSGRALSEQYF. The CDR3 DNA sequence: TGTGCCAGCAAACGTAGCGGGAGGGCCCTAAGCGAGCAGTACTTC.